Here is one TCR beta chain with its context. Antigen unknown. Patients counted as stable if ophthalmopathy did not develop within 18 months. The PBMCs were taken from 10 ml of fresh peripheral blood. Authors of the study amplified TCR beta CDR3 regions from RNA transcripts. Carried out on the TCR CDR3, a first-round RT-PCR used the HTBI primer set. TCRdb re-derived calls from the multiplex PCR reads in MiXCR, one entry per CDR3 protein. The sample has about 400,000 distinct CDR3 sequences, approximately 25% seen once; the top ten hold 73%. These data come from a study of T cells in Graves' hyperthyroidism and ophthalmopathy. Study-wide findings and caveats: A median around 6 months before onset, the model predicted ophthalmopathy. Most clonotypes that expanded in the thyroid above 0.001 also showed up in blood.

V lost 4 bases to trimming and J lost 1 base, with 10 bases between them. The length of the CDR3 is 14 residues. Germline V gives CDR1 LNHDA, CDR2 SQIVND (reference sequence). This sequence originates from a man over 45 with Graves' hyperthyroidism. The chain carries TRBV19 and TRBJ1-2; D remains ambiguous. The sequenced material came from blood. The CDR3 here is CASSTLTSNYGYTF. In nucleotides, the CDR3 is TGTGCCAGTAGTACTTTGACGAGTAACTATGGCTACACCTTC. Combining the CDR3 with reference TRBV19 and TRBJ1-2 gives the whole variable domain DGGITQSPKYLFRKEGQNVTLSCEQNLNHDAMYWYRQDPGQGLRLIYYSQIVNDFQKGDIAEGYSVSREKKESFPLTVTSAQKNPTAFYLCASSTLTSNYGYTFGSGTRLTVV.